This passage covers 11 T cell receptor beta chains from one sample sequenced in a study of T cell responses to AZD1222 COVID-19 vaccine. Measured with immunoSEQ multiplex PCR; TCRdb has only the in-frame clones, and not every one. The sample consists of some 100,000 clones, 85% to 90% of them appearing once. The sample consisted of peripheral blood, taken on day 0 of AZD1222 vaccination. These receptors all stem from an adult in good health.

Of note for this clone: The same CDR3 is also encoded by other DNA sequences in this sample. The chain combines TRBV7-2 with TRBJ1-5; D is undetermined. The CDR3 is 14 amino acids. Germline V lookup: CDR1 SGHTA, CDR2 FQGNSA. V lost 1 base and J 1 base, leaving 5 bases between the germline ends. The chain's CDR3 is CASSLVYSNQPQHF. The CDR3 DNA reads as TGTGCCAGCAGCTTAGTTTACAGCAATCAGCCCCAGCATTTT.

This chain joins TRBV27 and TRBJ1-3; a weak D match, TRBD1 (5 bases). CDR3 length: 17 amino acids. V lost 0 bases and J 0 bases, leaving 12 bases between the germline ends. The germline V gene has CDR1 MNHEY and CDR2 SMNVEV (reference sequence). CDR3 sequence: CASSLSTVRSSGNTIYF. The CDR3 DNA reads as TGTGCCAGCAGTTTATCGACAGTTAGGAGCTCTGGAAACACCATATATTTT.

V gene TRBV10-2 combines with J gene TRBJ2-1, with TRBD1 identical over 8 bases. Germline CDR1 and CDR2: WSHSY and SAAADI. The V segment lost 3 bases and the J segment 6 bases; nucleotides outside the gene matches: 4. The length of the CDR3 is 14 residues. The CDR3 region is CASSEQGGLNEQFF. The CDR3 DNA reads as TGCGCCAGCAGTGAACAGGGGGGCCTCAATGAGCAGTTCTTC.

The chain uses TRBV6-5 and TRBJ1-1; D not certain. The germline V gene has CDR1 MNHEY and CDR2 SVGAGI. This CDR3 region has 13 residues. Trimming removed 7 bases at V and 1 base at J, with 10 bases between. CDR3 sequence (DNA): TGTGCCAGCAAATTTACTACGAACACTGAAGCTTTCTTT. Its translation is CASKFTTNTEAFF.

This chain uses TRBV3-1 (or the pseudogene TRBV3-2) with TRBJ2-2; 10 bases agree with TRBD2. With V trimmed by 2 bases and J by 3 bases, 3 bases remained unmatched. This CDR3 comprises 16 residues. Germline V gene lookup returns CDR1 LGHDT and CDR2 YNNKEL (reference sequence). CDR3 region: CASSQIGTSDTGELFF. DNA of the CDR3: TGTGCCAGCAGCCAAATCGGGACTAGCGACACCGGGGAGCTGTTTTTT.

This chain links TRBV20-1 with TRBJ2-7; 7 nucleotides line up with TRBD1. Germline values: CDR1 DFQATT, CDR2 SNEGSKA (reference sequence). This CDR3 is built from 13 residues. V lost 3 bases to trimming and J lost 5 bases; unmatched junction nucleotides: 7. CDR3 bases: TGCAGTGCTAGTTCGGAAGGGGGCGACGAGCAGTACTTC. This translates into CSASSEGGDEQYF.

This chain joins TRBV2 and TRBJ2-7; 8 bases match TRBD1. Per germline, CDR1 SNHLY and CDR2 FYNNEI. Trimming cost V 4 bases and J 3 bases; bases outside gene matches: 2. The CDR3 totals 13 residues. The CDR3 coding sequence is TGTGCCAGCAGTGGGGACAGGTTCTACGAGCAGTACTTC. Encoded protein: CASSGDRFYEQYF.

This clone was seen a handful of times. This chain connects TRBV2 to TRBJ2-5, with TRBD2 matching 13 bases. The CDR3 spans 15 residues. CDR1 is SNHLY and CDR2 is FYNNEI in the germline V gene. V trimming: 5 bases; J trimming: 3 bases; junction bases outside the gene matches: 3. Here the CDR3 reads CASSTSGGAEETQYF. The DNA for the CDR3 is TGTGCCAGCAGTACTAGCGGGGGGGCGGAAGAGACCCAGTACTTC. Filled out from reference TRBV2 and TRBJ2-5, the complete variable domain reads EPEVTQTPSHQVTQMGQEVILRCVPISNHLYFYWYRQILGQKVEFLVSFYNNEISEKSEIFDDQFSVERPDGSNFTLKIRSTKLEDSAMYFCASSTSGGAEETQYFGPGTRLLVL.

The genes are TRBV7-2 and TRBJ2-2; 9 nucleotides line up with TRBD1. Per germline, CDR1 SGHTA and CDR2 FQGNSA. The junction had 8 bases not matched to a gene; V was cut back by 5 bases and J by 7 bases. The CDR3 contains 15 residues. CDR3 bases: TGTGCCAGCAGCCGGACAGGGGTCAGTGGCGGGGAGCTGTTTTTT. Residues: CASSRTGVSGGELFF. Based on the CDR3 plus reference TRBV7-2 and TRBJ2-2, the full variable domain is GAGVSQSPSNKVTEKGKDVELRCDPISGHTALYWYRQSLGQGLEFLIYFQGNSAPDKSGLPSDRFSAERTGGSVSTLTIQRTQQEDSAVYLCASSRTGVSGGELFFGEGSRLTVL.

The chain is built from TRBV10-2 and TRBJ2-3, with 13 nucleotides matching TRBD2. CDR1 is WSHSY, CDR2 SAAADI, per germline. V shed 5 bases and J 3 bases; nucleotides not matched to a gene: 5. The CDR3 is 16 residues long. CDR3 sequence (DNA): TGCGCCAGCAGTAAACTAGCGGGGGGGATGACAGATACGCAGTATTTT. This sequence encodes CASSKLAGGMTDTQYF.

The gene calls are TRBV7-2 and TRBJ2-1, with TRBD2 matching 10 bases. CDR1 is SGHTA, CDR2 FQGNSA, per germline. J was trimmed by 8 bases and V by 0 bases; bases with no gene match: 7. The CDR3 has 16 amino acids. Written as DNA, the CDR3 is TGTGCCAGCAGCTTAGCAGCTAGCGGGAGCGGGGATGAGCAGTTCTTC. Its translation is CASSLAASGSGDEQFF. The variable domain in full, completed from reference TRBV7-2 and TRBJ2-1, reads GAGVSQSPSNKVTEKGKDVELRCDPISGHTALYWYRQSLGQGLEFLIYFQGNSAPDKSGLPSDRFSAERTGGSVSTLTIQRTQQEDSAVYLCASSLAASGSGDEQFFGPGTRLTVL.